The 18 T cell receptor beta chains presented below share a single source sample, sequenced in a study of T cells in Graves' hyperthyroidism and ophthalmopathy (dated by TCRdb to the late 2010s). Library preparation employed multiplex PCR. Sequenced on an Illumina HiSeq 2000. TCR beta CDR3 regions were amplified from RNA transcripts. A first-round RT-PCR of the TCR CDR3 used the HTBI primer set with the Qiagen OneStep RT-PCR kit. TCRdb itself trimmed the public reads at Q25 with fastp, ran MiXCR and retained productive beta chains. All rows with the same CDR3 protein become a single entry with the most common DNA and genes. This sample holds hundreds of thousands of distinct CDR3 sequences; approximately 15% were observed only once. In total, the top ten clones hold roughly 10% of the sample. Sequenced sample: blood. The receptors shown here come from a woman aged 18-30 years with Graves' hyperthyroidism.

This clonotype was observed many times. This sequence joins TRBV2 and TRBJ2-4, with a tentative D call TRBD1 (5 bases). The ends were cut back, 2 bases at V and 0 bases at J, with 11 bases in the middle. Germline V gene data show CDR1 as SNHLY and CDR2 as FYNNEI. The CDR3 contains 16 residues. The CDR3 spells CASSEWGKLAKNIQYF. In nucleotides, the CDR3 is TGTGCCAGCAGTGAATGGGGCAAATTAGCCAAAAACATTCAGTACTTC.

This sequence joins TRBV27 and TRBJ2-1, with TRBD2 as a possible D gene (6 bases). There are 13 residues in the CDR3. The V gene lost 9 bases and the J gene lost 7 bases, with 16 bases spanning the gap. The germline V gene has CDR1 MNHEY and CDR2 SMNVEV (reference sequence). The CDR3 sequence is CASSTGAGNEQFF. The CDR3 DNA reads TGTGCCAGTAGCACGGGAGCAGGGAATGAGCAGTTCTTC.

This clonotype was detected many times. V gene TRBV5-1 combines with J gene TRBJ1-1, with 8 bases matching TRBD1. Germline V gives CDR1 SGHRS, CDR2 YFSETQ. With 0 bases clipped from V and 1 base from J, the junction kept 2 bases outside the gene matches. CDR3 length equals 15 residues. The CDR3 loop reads CASSLVGTGNTEAFF. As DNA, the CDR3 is TGCGCCAGCAGCTTGGTTGGGACAGGGAACACTGAAGCTTTCTTT. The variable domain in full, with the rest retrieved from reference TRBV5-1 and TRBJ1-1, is KAGVTQTPRYLIKTRGQQVTLSCSPISGHRSVSWYQQTPGQGLQFLFEYFSETQRNKGNFPGRFSGRQFSNSRSEMNVSTLELGDSALYLCASSLVGTGNTEAFFGQGTRLTVV.

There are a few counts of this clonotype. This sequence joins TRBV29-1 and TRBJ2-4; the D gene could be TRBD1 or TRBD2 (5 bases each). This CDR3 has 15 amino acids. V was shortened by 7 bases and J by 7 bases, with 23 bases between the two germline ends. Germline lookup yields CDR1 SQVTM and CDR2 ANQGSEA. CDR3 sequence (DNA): TGCAGCGCCCGGGGCGGTGTTGTAGGGGTGAACATTCAGTACTTC. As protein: CSARGGVVGVNIQYF. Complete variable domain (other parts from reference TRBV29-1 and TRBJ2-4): SAVISQKPSRDICQRGTSLTIQCQVDSQVTMMFWYRQQPGQSLTLIATANQGSEATYESGFVIDKFPISRPNLTFSTLTVSNMSPEDSSIYLCSARGGVVGVNIQYFGAGTRLSVL.

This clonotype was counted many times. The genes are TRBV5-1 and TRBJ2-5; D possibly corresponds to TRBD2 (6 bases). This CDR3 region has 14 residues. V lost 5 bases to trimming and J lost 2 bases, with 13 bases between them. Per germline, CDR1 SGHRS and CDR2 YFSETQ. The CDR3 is CASRPGVQQETQYF. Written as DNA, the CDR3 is TGCGCCAGCAGGCCGGGGGTCCAACAAGAGACCCAGTACTTC.

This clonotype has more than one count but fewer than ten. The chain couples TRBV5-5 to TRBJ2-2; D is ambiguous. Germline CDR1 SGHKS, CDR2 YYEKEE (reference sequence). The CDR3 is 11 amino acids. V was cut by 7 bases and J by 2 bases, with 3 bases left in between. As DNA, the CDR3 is TGTGCCAGCGACAACACCGGGGAGCTGTTTTTT. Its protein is CASDNTGELFF. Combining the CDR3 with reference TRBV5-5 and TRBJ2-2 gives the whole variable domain DAGVTQSPTHLIKTRGQQVTLRCSPISGHKSVSWYQQVLGQGPQFIFQYYEKEERGRGNFPDRFSARQFPNYSSELNVNALLLGDSALYLCASDNTGELFFGEGSRLTVL.

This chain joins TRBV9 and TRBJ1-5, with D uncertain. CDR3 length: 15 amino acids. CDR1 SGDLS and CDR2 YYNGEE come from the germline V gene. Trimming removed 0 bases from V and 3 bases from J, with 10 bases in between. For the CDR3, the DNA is TGTGCCAGCAGCGTAGGGGCGGATCACAATCAGCCCCAGCATTTT. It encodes CASSVGADHNQPQHF. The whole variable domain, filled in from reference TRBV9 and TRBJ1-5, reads DSGVTQTPKHLITATGQRVTLRCSPRSGDLSVYWYQQSLDQGLQFLIQYYNGEERAKGNILERFSAQQFPDLHSELNLSSLELGDSALYFCASSVGADHNQPQHFGDGTRLSIL.

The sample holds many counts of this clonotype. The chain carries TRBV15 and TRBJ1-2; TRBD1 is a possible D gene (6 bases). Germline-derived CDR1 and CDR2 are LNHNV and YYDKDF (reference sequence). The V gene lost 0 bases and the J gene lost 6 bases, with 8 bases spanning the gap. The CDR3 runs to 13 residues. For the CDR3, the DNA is TGTGCCACCAGCAGAGACCGGACAGATGGCTACACCTTC. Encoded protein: CATSRDRTDGYTF.

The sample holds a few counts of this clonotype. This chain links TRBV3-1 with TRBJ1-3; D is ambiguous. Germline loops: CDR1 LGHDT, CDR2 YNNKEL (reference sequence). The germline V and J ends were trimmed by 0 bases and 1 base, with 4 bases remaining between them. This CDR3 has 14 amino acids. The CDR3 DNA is TGTGCCAGCAGCCAAGACCGTTCTGGAAACACCATATATTTT. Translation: CASSQDRSGNTIYF.

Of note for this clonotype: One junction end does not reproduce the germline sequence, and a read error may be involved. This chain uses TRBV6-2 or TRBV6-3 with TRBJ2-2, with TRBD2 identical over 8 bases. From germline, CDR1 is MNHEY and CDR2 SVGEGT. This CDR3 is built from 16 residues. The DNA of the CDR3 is TGTGCCAGCAGTCACTCTAGAACTAGCGGCACCGGGGAGCTGTTTTTT. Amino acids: CASSHSRTSGTGELFF.

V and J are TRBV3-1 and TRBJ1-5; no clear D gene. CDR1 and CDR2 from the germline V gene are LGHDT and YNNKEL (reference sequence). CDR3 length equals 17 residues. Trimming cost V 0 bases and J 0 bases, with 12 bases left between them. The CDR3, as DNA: TGTGCCAGCAGCCAAGAATCCAGGTTATATAGCAATCAGCCCCAGCATTTT. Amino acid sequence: CASSQESRLYSNQPQHF.

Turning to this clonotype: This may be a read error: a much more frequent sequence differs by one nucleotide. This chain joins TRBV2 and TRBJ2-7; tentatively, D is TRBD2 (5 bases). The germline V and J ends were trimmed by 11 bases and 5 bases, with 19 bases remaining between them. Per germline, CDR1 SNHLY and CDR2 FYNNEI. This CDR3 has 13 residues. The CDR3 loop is CAGSGVLQDEQYF. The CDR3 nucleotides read TGTGCCGGTTCCGGGGTTCTTCAGGACGAGCAGTACTTC.

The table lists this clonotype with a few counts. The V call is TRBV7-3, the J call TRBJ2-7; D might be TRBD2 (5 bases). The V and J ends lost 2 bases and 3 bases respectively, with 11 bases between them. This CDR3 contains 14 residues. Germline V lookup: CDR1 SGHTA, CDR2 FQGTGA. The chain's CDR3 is CASSLEAEDYEQYF. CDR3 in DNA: TGTGCCAGCAGCTTAGAAGCGGAGGACTACGAGCAGTACTTC.

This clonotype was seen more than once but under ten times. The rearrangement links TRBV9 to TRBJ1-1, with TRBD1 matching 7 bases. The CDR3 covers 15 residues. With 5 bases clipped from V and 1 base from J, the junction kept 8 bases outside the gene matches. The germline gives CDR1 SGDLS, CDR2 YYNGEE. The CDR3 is CASSDTGAPNTEAFF. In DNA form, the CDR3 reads TGTGCCAGCAGTGATACAGGGGCCCCGAACACTGAAGCTTTCTTT. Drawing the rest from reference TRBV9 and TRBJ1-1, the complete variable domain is DSGVTQTPKHLITATGQRVTLRCSPRSGDLSVYWYQQSLDQGLQFLIQYYNGEERAKGNILERFSAQQFPDLHSELNLSSLELGDSALYFCASSDTGAPNTEAFFGQGTRLTVV.

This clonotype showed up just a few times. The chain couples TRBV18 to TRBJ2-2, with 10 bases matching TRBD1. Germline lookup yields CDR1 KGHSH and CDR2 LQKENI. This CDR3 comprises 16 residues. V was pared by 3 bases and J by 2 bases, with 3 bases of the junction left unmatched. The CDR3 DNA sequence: TGTGCCAGCTCACCTAGGACAGGGGGAAACACCGGGGAGCTGTTTTTT. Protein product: CASSPRTGGNTGELFF.

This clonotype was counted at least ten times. Written as DNA, the CDR3 is TGTGCCAGCTCACCACTCCACGGGGAGCGGAACACTGAAGCTTTCTTT. It is translated as CASSPLHGERNTEAFF. This chain joins TRBV18 and TRBJ1-1; D is undetermined. CDR1 KGHSH and CDR2 LQKENI come from the germline V gene. The ends were cut back, 1 base at V and 1 base at J, with 13 bases in the middle. The CDR3 covers 16 residues.

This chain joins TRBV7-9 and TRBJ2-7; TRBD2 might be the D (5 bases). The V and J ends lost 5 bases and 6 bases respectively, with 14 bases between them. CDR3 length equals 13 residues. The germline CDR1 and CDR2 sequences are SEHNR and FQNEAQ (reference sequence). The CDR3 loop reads CASSPADRGEQYF. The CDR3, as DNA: TGTGCCAGCAGCCCAGCCGATCGGGGCGAGCAGTACTTC.

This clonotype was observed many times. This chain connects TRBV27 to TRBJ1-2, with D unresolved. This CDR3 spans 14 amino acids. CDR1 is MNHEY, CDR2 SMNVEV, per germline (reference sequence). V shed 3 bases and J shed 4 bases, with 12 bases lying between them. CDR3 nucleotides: TGTGCCAGCAGTTTGAGCTCGTCGGGCTATGGCTACACCTTC. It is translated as CASSLSSSGYGYTF.